This T cell receptor (beta chain) was captured by sequencing in a study of blood T cells in healthy people across ages. Background on the study: About one barcoded beta molecule was captured per two T cells (by template switching). Whole-study results and caveats: Any conclusive comparison of naive versus antigen-experienced cells was prevented by using unsorted PBMCs. Long-lived donors had more naive CD4+ cells and higher diversity than aged donors.

For this clonotype: Its antigen is as yet unknown.

The CDR3 runs to 14 residues. The V gene's germline CDR1 is MNHNY and CDR2 SVGAGI (reference sequence). Trimming at V came to 2 bases and at J to 4 bases, leaving 4 bases not matched to a gene. For the second PCR, which ran for about 6 to 11 cycles, a sample-barcoded 5' primer and a J-beta primer mix were used. Each cDNA was tagged by a template-switch adaptor containing 12 random nucleotides. TCRdb independently ran MiXCR on the 5' RACE reads; one entry per CDR3 protein. The table shows about 1.8 million distinct CDR3 sequences, with around 50% occurring only once. Sequenced material: blood. The rearrangement uses TRBV6-6 and TRBJ2-5; 7 bases fit TRBD1. The sequence was collected from a woman between 40 and 50 years old in good health. In nucleotides, the CDR3 is TGTGCCAGCAGTTACCCCGGACAGGCAGAGACCCAGTACTTC. As protein: CASSYPGQAETQYF.